Listed below are T cell receptor beta chains from one sample, sequenced in a study of blood T cell repertoires in COVID-19. Assay used: immunoSEQ multiplex PCR; TCRdb lists only in-frame clones, some missing. The sample carries tens of thousands of clones, more than 80% recorded once. The sequenced material came from peripheral blood. The receptors derive from a man aged 25 to 40 with active or convalescent COVID-19. Each CDR3 is given with its conserved first and last residue. D genes are given only for firm matches. Clone sizes are given selectively: once, few, many, or a class where the clone is expanded.

d_call j_call v_call clone_size cdr3_aa cdr3_nt
. TRBJ1-2 TRBV6-1 once CASSEALRAGVGGYTF TGTGCCAGCAGTGAAGCGCTTCGGGCAGGGGTTGGGGGCTACACCTTC
TRBD2 TRBJ2-3 TRBV4-3 once CASSQEWLSSRGRSTDTQYF TGCGCCAGCAGCCAAGAATGGCTTAGTTCTCGCGGGAGATCTACAGATACGCAGTATTTT
TRBD1 TRBJ1-2 TRBV4-1 . CASSQGMRGLSYGYTF TGCGCCAGCAGCCAAGGGATGAGGGGGCTTAGCTATGGCTACACCTTC
TRBD1 TRBJ2-1 TRBV6-6 . CASSYSLGQGAIEQFF TGTGCCAGCAGTTACTCGCTGGGGCAGGGGGCAATTGAGCAGTTCTTC
TRBD2 TRBJ2-1 TRBV3-1/TRBV3-2 . CASSYASGRYNEQFF TGTGCCAGCAGCTACGCTAGCGGGCGGTACAATGAGCAGTTCTTC
. TRBJ1-5 TRBV14 . CASSLKGRVEYSNQPQHF TGTGCCAGCAGCCTGAAAGGCAGGGTCGAATATAGCAATCAGCCCCAGCATTTT
TRBD2 TRBJ2-1 TRBV6-5 . CASSYRRTRPYNEQFF TGTGCCAGCAGTTACCGCCGGACTAGACCCTACAATGAGCAGTTCTTC
TRBD2 TRBJ2-1 TRBV18 . CASSPSSGSTLGAREQFF TGTGCCAGCTCACCCTCTAGCGGGAGTACCTTGGGCGCGCGAGAGCAGTTCTTC
TRBD1 TRBJ2-2 TRBV7-9 . CASSGTGGINTGELFF TGTGCCAGCAGCGGGACAGGGGGCATAAACACCGGGGAGCTGTTTTTT
TRBD1 TRBJ1-1 TRBV3-1/TRBV3-2 . CASSQVAGGKTEAFF TGTGCCAGCAGCCAAGTTGCAGGGGGAAAAACTGAAGCTTTCTTT
. TRBJ2-2 TRBV11-3 . CASSLTSIGELFF TGTGCCAGCAGCTTAACTAGTATCGGGGAGCTGTTTTTT
. TRBJ1-6 TRBV9 few CASNRDFGSPLHF TGTGCCAGCAACAGGGATTTCGGTTCACCCCTCCACTTT
. TRBJ2-3 TRBV19 once CASSIQGRTDTQYF TGTGCCAGTAGTATCCAGGGTAGGACAGATACGCAGTATTTT
TRBD2 TRBJ2-5 TRBV4-1 once CASSQLAGVGETQYF TGCGCCAGCAGCCAACTAGCGGGGGTAGGTGAGACCCAGTACTTC
. TRBJ2-1 TRBV7-8 . CASSEHLDEQFF TGTGCCAGCAGCGAACATCTGGATGAGCAGTTCTTC
TRBD2 TRBJ2-1 TRBV27 . CASSLSRAGGPNEQFF TGTGCCAGCAGTTTATCGAGGGCGGGGGGGCCAAATGAGCAGTTCTTC
TRBD1 TRBJ1-2 TRBV29-1 . CSVTGTGGAVYGYTF TGCAGCGTGACCGGGACAGGGGGCGCGGTTTATGGCTACACCTTC
TRBD2 TRBJ2-3 TRBV9 . CASSTSGGNTDTQYF TGTGCCAGCAGCACGAGCGGGGGGAACACAGATACGCAGTATTTT
TRBD2 TRBJ2-2 TRBV6-4 . CASSKTSENTGELFF TGTGCCAGCAGCAAGACTAGCGAGAACACCGGGGAGCTGTTTTTT
TRBD1 TRBJ2-2 TRBV7-9 . CASRGDRENTGELFF TGTGCCAGCAGAGGGGACAGGGAAAACACCGGGGAGCTGTTTTTT
TRBD1 TRBJ1-6 TRBV7-2 few CASRGQGRYNSPLHF TGTGCCAGCAGGGGACAGGGGAGATATAATTCACCCCTCCACTTT
TRBD1 TRBJ2-4 TRBV6-5 . CASSSRDRPTDIQYF TGTGCCAGCAGTTCCCGGGACAGACCTACGGACATTCAGTACTTC
. TRBJ1-4 TRBV5-6 . CASSLVSQGRGKLFF TGTGCCAGCAGCTTGGTCTCGCAGGGTCGAGGAAAACTGTTTTTT
. TRBJ1-1 TRBV6-1 . CASSERDRSEAFF TGTGCCAGCAGTGAAAGAGACAGATCTGAAGCTTTCTTT